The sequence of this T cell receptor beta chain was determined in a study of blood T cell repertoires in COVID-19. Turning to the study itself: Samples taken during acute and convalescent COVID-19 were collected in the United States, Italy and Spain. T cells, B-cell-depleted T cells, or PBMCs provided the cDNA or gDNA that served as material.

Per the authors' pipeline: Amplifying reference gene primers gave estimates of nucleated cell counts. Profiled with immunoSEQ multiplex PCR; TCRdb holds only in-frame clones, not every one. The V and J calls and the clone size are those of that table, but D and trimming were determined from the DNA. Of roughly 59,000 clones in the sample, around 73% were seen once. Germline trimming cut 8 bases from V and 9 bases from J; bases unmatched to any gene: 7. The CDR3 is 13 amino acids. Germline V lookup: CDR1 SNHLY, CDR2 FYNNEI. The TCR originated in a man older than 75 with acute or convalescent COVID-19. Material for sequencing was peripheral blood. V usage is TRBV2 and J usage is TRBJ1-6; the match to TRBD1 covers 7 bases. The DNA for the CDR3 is TGTGCCAGCTCGGGAGGGGGCTTTTCACCCCTCCACTTT. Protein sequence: CASSGGGFSPLHF.